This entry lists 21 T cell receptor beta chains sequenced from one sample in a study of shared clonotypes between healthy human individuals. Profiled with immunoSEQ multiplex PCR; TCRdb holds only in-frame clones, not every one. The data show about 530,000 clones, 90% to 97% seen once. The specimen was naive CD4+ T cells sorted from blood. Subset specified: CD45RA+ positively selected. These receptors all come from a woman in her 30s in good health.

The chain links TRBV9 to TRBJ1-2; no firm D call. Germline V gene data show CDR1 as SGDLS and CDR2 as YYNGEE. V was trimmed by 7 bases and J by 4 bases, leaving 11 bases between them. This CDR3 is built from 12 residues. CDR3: CASARKTYGYTF. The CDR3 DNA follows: TGTGCCAGCGCAAGAAAGACCTATGGCTACACCTTC.

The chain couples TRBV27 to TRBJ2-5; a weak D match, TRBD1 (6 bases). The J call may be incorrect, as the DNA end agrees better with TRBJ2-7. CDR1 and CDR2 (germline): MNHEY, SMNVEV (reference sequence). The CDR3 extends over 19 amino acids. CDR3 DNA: TGTGCCAGCAGTATCCGATCTCTTAGACAGGTCTTCGCACCCTACGAGCAGTACTTC. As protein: CASSIRSLRQVFAPYEQYF.

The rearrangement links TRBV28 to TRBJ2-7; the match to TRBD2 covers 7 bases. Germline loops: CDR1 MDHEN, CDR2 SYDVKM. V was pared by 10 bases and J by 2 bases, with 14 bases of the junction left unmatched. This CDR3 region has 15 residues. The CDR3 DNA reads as TGTGCCACGCGGGACTACGGCCTTGGGGCCTACGAGCAGTACTTC. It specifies CATRDYGLGAYEQYF.

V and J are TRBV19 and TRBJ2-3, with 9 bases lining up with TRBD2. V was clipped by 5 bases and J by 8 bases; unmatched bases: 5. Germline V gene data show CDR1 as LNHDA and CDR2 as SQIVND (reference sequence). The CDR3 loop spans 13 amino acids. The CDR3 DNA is TGTGCCAGTAGTGTCGCGGGAGGGGCTACGCAGTATTTT. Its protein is CASSVAGGATQYF.

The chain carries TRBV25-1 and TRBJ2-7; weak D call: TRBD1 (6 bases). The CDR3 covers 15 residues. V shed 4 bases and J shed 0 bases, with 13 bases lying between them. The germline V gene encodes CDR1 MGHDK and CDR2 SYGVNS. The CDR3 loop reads CASSVPGETSYEQYF. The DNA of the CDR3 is TGTGCCAGCAGTGTCCCAGGGGAGACCTCCTACGAGCAGTACTTC.

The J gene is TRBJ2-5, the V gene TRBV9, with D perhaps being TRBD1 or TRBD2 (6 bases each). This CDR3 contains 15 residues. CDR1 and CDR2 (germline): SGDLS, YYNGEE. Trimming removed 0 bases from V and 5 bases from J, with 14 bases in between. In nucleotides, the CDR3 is TGTGCCAGCAGCGTAGGAGGGGGGTGGTTGGAGACCCAGTACTTC. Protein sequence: CASSVGGGWLETQYF. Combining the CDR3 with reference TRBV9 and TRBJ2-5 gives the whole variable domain DSGVTQTPKHLITATGQRVTLRCSPRSGDLSVYWYQQSLDQGLQFLIQYYNGEERAKGNILERFSAQQFPDLHSELNLSSLELGDSALYFCASSVGGGWLETQYFGPGTRLLVL.

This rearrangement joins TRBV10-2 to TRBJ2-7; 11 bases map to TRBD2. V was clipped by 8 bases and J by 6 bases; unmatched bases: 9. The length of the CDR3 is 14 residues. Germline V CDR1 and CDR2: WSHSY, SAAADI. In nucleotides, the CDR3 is TGCGCCAGCCGGTTAGCGGGAGGGCCGGGCGAGCAGTACTTC. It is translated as CASRLAGGPGEQYF.

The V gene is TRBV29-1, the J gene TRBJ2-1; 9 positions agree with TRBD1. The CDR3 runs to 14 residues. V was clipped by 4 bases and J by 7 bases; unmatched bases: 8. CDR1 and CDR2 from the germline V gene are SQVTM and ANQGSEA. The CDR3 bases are TGCAGCGTTGCCCCGGGACAGGGTGCAAATGAGCAGTTCTTC. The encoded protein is CSVAPGQGANEQFF.

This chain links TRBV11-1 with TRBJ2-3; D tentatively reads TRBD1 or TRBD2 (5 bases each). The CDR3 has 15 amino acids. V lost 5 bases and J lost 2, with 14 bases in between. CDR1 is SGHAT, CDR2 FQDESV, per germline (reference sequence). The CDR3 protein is CASSKRDGYTDTQYF. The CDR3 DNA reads TGTGCCAGCAGCAAAAGGGACGGCTACACAGATACGCAGTATTTT.

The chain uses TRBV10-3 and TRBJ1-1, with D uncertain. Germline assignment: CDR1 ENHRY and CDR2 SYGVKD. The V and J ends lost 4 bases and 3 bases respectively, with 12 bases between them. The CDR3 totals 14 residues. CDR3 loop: CAISVVGGDTEAFF. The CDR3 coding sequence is TGTGCCATCAGTGTAGTCGGAGGCGACACTGAAGCTTTCTTT.

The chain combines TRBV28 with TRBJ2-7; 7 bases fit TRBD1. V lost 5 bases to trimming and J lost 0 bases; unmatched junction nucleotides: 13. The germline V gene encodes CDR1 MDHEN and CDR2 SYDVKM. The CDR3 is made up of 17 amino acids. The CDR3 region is CASSLFGSRDSSYEQYF. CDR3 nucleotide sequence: TGTGCCAGCAGTCTCTTCGGGTCCCGGGACAGCTCCTACGAGCAGTACTTC.

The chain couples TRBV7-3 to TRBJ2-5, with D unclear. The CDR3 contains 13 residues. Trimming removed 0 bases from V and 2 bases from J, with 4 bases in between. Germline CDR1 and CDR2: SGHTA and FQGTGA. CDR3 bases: TGTGCCAGCAGCTTAACCACTCAAGAGACCCAGTACTTC. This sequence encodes CASSLTTQETQYF.

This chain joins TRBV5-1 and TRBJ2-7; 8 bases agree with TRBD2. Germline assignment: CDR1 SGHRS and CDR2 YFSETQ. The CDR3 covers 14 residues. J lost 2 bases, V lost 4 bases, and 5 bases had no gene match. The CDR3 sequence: CASSMTSAAYEQYF. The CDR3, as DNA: TGCGCCAGCAGCATGACTAGCGCAGCCTACGAGCAGTACTTC.

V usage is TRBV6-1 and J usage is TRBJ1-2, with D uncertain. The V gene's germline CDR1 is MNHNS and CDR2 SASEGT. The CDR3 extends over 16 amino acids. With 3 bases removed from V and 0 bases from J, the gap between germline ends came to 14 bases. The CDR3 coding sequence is TGTGCCAGCAGTGACCCCGGACGGTTAGCTAACTATGGCTACACCTTC. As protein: CASSDPGRLANYGYTF.

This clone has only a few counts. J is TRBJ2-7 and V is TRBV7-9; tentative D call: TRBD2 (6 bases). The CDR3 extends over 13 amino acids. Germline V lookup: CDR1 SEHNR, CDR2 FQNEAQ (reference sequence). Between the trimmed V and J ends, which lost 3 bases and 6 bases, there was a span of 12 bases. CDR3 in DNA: TGTGCCAGCAGCTTCAGCGGGTCGGGCGAGCAGTACTTC. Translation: CASSFSGSGEQYF.

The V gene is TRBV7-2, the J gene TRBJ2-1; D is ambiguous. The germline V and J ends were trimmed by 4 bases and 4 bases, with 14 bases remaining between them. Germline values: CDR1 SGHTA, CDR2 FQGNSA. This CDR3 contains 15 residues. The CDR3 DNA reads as TGTGCCAGCAGCTCCCGTGGGGAAGGATACAATGAGCAGTTCTTC. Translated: CASSSRGEGYNEQFF.

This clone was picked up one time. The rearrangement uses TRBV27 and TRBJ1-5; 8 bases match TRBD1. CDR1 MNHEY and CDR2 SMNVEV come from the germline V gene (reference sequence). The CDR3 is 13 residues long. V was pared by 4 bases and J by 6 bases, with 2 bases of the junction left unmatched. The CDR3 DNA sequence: TGTGCCAGCAGTTGGACAGGGACTCAGCCCCAGCATTTT. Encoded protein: CASSWTGTQPQHF.

The CDR3 here is CASSLGGTYYNEQFF. The CDR3 bases are TGTGCCAGCAGTTTGGGGGGAACTTACTACAATGAGCAGTTCTTC. The genes are TRBV28 and TRBJ2-1, with D perhaps matching TRBD2 (6 bases). Per germline, CDR1 MDHEN and CDR2 SYDVKM. Trimming took off 3 bases at V and 3 bases at J, with 12 bases between the two ends. The CDR3 has 15 residues.

The CDR3 is CASSRNVRGGKNIQYF. As DNA, the CDR3 is TGTGCCAGCAGCCGCAATGTCAGGGGAGGCAAAAACATTCAGTACTTC. The chain combines TRBV5-4 with TRBJ2-4; the D call may be TRBD1 or TRBD2 (6 bases each). Germline V gene sequence: CDR1 SGHNT, CDR2 YYREEE (reference sequence). V gave up 4 bases and J gave up 3 bases, with 17 bases separating them. The CDR3 extends over 16 amino acids.

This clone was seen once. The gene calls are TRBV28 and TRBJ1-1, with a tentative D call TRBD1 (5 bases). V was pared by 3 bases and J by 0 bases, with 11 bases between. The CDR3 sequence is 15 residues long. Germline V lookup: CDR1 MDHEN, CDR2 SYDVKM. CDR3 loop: CASSFSRGVNTEAFF. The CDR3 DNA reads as TGTGCCAGCAGTTTTTCCCGGGGGGTGAACACTGAAGCTTTCTTT.

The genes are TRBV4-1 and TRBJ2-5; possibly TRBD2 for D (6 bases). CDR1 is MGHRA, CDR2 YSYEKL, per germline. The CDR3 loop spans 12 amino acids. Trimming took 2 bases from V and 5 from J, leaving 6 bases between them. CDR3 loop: CASSQLAETQYF. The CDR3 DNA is TGCGCCAGCAGCCAACTAGCGGAGACCCAGTACTTC.